Following are 17 T cell receptor beta chains from one sample sequenced in a study of CD8 T cells in ankylosing spondylitis. One entry per CDR3 protein results from TCRdb running MiXCR on the 5' RACE reads. The table includes around 280,000 distinct CDR3 sequences, around 20% detected once. Sequences were obtained from blood, either unsorted or a sorted T cell fraction (not recorded which). The receptors shown here come from a male donor with ankylosing spondylitis or in good health (not recorded which).

This clonotype turned up a few times. One end of the junction does not line up with germline, which may come from a read error. This rearrangement joins TRBV5-1 to TRBJ1-1, with 7 bases fitting TRBD1. Germline V gene data show CDR1 as SGHRS and CDR2 as YFSETQ. This CDR3 is 14 amino acids long. The DNA of the CDR3 is TGTGCCAGCAGCTTAGCCTCAGGGGGCACTGAAGCTTTCTTT. Protein product: CASSLASGGTEAFF.

The rearrangement links TRBV29-1 to TRBJ2-5; D call uncertain. The CDR3 length is 10 residues. The V gene lost 5 bases and the J gene lost 9 bases, with 10 bases spanning the gap. Germline V gene sequence: CDR1 SQVTM, CDR2 ANQGSEA. CDR3 loop: CSVLVEAQYF. CDR3 sequence (DNA): TGCAGCGTTCTGGTGGAAGCCCAGTACTTC.

There are many counts of this clonotype. The rearrangement links TRBV12-3 or TRBV12-4 to TRBJ2-5, with D hard to call. V lost 7 bases and J lost 3, with 12 bases in between. The CDR3 is 13 residues long. CDR3 in amino acids: CASIPGSEETQYF. In DNA, the CDR3 is TGTGCCAGCATTCCCGGGTCGGAAGAGACCCAGTACTTC.

This rearrangement joins TRBV6-1 to TRBJ2-2; no clear D gene. Germline CDR1 is MNHNS and CDR2 is SASEGT. V was pared by 4 bases and J by 2 bases, with 5 bases between. The length of the CDR3 is 13 residues. The CDR3 region is CASSGLNTGELFF. CDR3 coding DNA: TGTGCCAGCAGTGGCCTTAACACCGGGGAGCTGTTTTTT.

With regard to this clonotype: A read error may account for a junction end that differs from germline. V usage is TRBV9 and J usage is TRBJ1-1; perhaps TRBD1 as D (5 bases). This CDR3 is 16 amino acids long. Per the germline V gene, CDR1 is SGDLS and CDR2 is YYNGEE. CDR3 loop: CASSVVAQGVGTEAFF. The CDR3 nucleotides are TGTGCCAGCAGCGTAGTGGCGCAGGGAGTCGGCACTGAAGCTTTTTTT.

Comment on this clonotype: Sequence at one end of the junction differs from germline and may be a read error. The chain joins TRBV6-1 to TRBJ1-5; possibly TRBD1 for D (6 bases). The CDR3 totals 14 residues. The germline V gene encodes CDR1 MNHNS and CDR2 SASEGT. For the CDR3, the DNA is TGTGCCAGCAGCGCAGGGGCTAGCAATCGGCCCCAGCATTTT. The encoded protein is CASSAGASNRPQHF.

This clonotype has more than one count but fewer than ten. J is TRBJ1-6 and V is TRBV7-3; D gene uncertain. V was cut by 1 base and J by 2 bases, with 21 bases left in between. The CDR3 consists of 20 residues. The germline gives CDR1 SGHTA, CDR2 FQGTGA. The CDR3 protein is CASSLRRVRPGGTYNSPLHF. The CDR3 DNA reads TGTGCCAGCAGCTTAAGACGCGTTCGCCCGGGTGGCACCTATAATTCACCCCTCCACTTT.

The sample holds a few counts of this clonotype. The chain couples TRBV6-5 to TRBJ1-5, with TRBD1 matching 7 bases. This CDR3 spans 14 amino acids. CDR1 MNHEY and CDR2 SVGAGI come from the germline V gene. The trim removed 0 bases at V and 6 bases at J, leaving 2 bases unmatched. For the CDR3, the DNA is TGTGCCAGCAGTTACTCGACAGGGACTCAGCCCCAGCATTTT. It is translated as CASSYSTGTQPQHF.

This clonotype has more than one count but fewer than ten. CDR3 DNA sequence: TGTGCCAGCTCCCTCCAATCGGACAGGGCCGCCTATGGCTACACCTTC. Its translation: CASSLQSDRAAYGYTF. This chain connects TRBV18 to TRBJ1-2; 8 bases line up with TRBD1. Germline assignment: CDR1 KGHSH and CDR2 LQKENI. The trim removed 6 bases at V and 4 bases at J, leaving 13 bases unmatched. This CDR3 comprises 16 residues.

This clonotype was counted between two and nine times. This chain uses TRBV20-1 with TRBJ1-6, with no clear D. The germline V and J ends were trimmed by 3 bases and 6 bases, with 9 bases remaining between them. The CDR3 length is 13 residues. The V gene's germline CDR1 is DFQATT and CDR2 SNEGSKA (reference sequence). This chain's CDR3 is CSASPGGNSPLHF. Written as DNA, the CDR3 is TGCAGTGCTAGCCCAGGTGGTAATTCACCCCTCCACTTT.

The J gene is TRBJ2-5, the V gene TRBV7-9; weak D call: TRBD1 (5 bases). Deletions cut 8 bases from V and 1 base from J, with 11 bases between. CDR3 length: 13 residues. Germline CDR1 reads SEHNR; CDR2 reads FQNEAQ (reference sequence). The CDR3 DNA is TGTGCCAGCGGCCAGGGTATCCAAGAGACCCAGTACTTC. Protein: CASGQGIQETQYF.

This clonotype was picked up a small number of times. This chain joins TRBV4-2 and TRBJ2-5, with D perhaps TRBD1 or TRBD2 (5 bases each). With 0 bases removed from V and 2 bases from J, the gap between germline ends came to 16 bases. The CDR3 is made up of 17 amino acids. The germline gives CDR1 LGHNA, CDR2 YNFKEQ. CDR3 region: CASSQDGTSGRQETQYF. CDR3 nucleotides: TGTGCCAGCAGCCAAGATGGGACCAGTGGTCGTCAAGAGACCCAGTACTTC.

The table lists this clonotype with a few counts. The rearrangement uses TRBV12-3 or TRBV12-4 and TRBJ2-4; 8 nucleotides align to TRBD1. The CDR3 runs to 15 residues. V lost 5 bases and J lost 4; bases outside the gene matches: 7. In DNA, the CDR3 is TGTGCCAGCAGTCCGCTGACAGGGGCGAAAAACATTCAGTACTTC. Protein product: CASSPLTGAKNIQYF.

V and J are TRBV5-1 and TRBJ1-1; TRBD1 aligns across 9 bases. The CDR3 runs to 16 residues. Germline trimming cut 2 bases from V and 5 bases from J; bases unmatched to any gene: 10. Germline V lookup: CDR1 SGHRS, CDR2 YFSETQ. The DNA of the CDR3 is TGCGCCAGCAGCTTAATACAGGGGGCGCGGGGAACTGAAGCTTTCTTT. It translates to CASSLIQGARGTEAFF.

This clonotype turned up a few times. The genes are TRBV18 and TRBJ2-3, with no clear D. Germline loops: CDR1 KGHSH, CDR2 LQKENI. The CDR3 extends over 14 amino acids. Trimming removed 3 bases at V and 3 bases at J, with 10 bases between. CDR3 DNA sequence: TGTGCCAGCTCACCGCTCAGCCCTACAGATACGCAGTATTTT. Its protein product is CASSPLSPTDTQYF.

This clonotype was seen repeatedly, ten times or more. This chain uses TRBV18 with TRBJ1-5; weak D call: TRBD1 (5 bases). Germline V gives CDR1 KGHSH, CDR2 LQKENI. CDR3 length: 13 residues. Between the trimmed V and J ends, which lost 4 bases and 6 bases, there was a span of 10 bases. This chain's CDR3 is CASSREGSQPQHF. The DNA of the CDR3 is TGTGCCAGCTCACGAGAGGGGTCTCAGCCCCAGCATTTT.

The chain joins TRBV20-1 to TRBJ1-2; TRBD1 matches at 9 bases. With V trimmed by 5 bases and J by 2 bases, 12 bases remained unmatched. CDR1 is DFQATT and CDR2 is SNEGSKA in the germline V gene (reference sequence). This CDR3 is 16 amino acids long. This chain's CDR3 is CSAPAPGQGDNYGYTF. Here the CDR3 DNA reads TGCAGTGCTCCCGCTCCGGGACAGGGAGACAACTATGGCTACACCTTC.